This TCR beta chain originates from a study of shared clonotypes between healthy human individuals. Turning to this clone: Its antigen is undetermined.

Profiling relied on immunoSEQ multiplex PCR, and the TCRdb table lists in-frame clones only, not all of them. The sample contains 2 million to 2.5 million clones, about 93% of which appear only once. The naive CD8 fraction comprised CD45RO-negative cells positively selected for CCR7 and excluded terminally differentiated effector memory CD45RA+ cells. Study-level results: Clonotypes which were not shared had lower generation probabilities than clonotypes that all four donors shared.

The V and J ends lost 5 bases and 5 bases, in that order; junction bases with no gene match: 11. Germline loops: CDR1 MDHEN, CDR2 SYDVKM. The CDR3 is 17 residues long. Sequencing used naive CD8+ T cells from PBMCs. This receptor was obtained from a man aged 18 to 35 in good health. Some clones in this sample may be carry-over from other donors' samples. The chain joins TRBV28 to TRBJ2-2; 10 nucleotides align to TRBD2. CDR3 coding DNA: TGTGCCAGCAGTACCCAGCGGGAGGGCCTCTTTACCGGGGAGCTGTTTTTT. This gives the protein CASSTQREGLFTGELFF.